This entry describes one T cell receptor (beta chain). The entry originates in a study of blood T cell repertoires in COVID-19. About the study: The origin of the acute and convalescent COVID-19 samples was the United States, Italy and Spain. T cells, B-cell-depleted T cells, or PBMCs supplied cDNA or gDNA.

The V gene lost 1 base and the J gene lost 6 bases, with 6 bases spanning the gap. CDR1 and CDR2 from the germline V gene are SGHVS and FQNEAQ. The CDR3 runs 12 residues. How the authors handled the data: Reference gene primer amplification gave nucleated cell count estimates. This table comes from immunoSEQ multiplex PCR, and its TCRdb copy is limited to in-frame clones, with some not included. That table is the source of V, J and clone size, and D and trimming were worked out from the DNA. The sample shows about 400,000 clones, nearly 90% of them seen only once. Participants were aged roughly 18 to 95 years, lived in around 22 US areas, and enrolled virtually.

The J gene is TRBJ1-2, the V gene TRBV7-8; D is unresolved. The material sequenced was PBMCs or T cells enriched from blood (not recorded which). The TCR originated in a middle-aged woman with acute COVID-19. CDR3 sequence (DNA): TGTGCCAGCAGCTTAGACCAGAATGGCTACACCTTC. Protein sequence: CASSLDQNGYTF.